The 19 T cell receptor beta chains below were found in one sample sequenced in a study of T cell repertoires in cytomegalovirus infection (dated by TCRdb to the late 2010s). Data came from an Illumina HiSeq 1500. TCRdb reanalyzed the raw reads on its own, using fastp at Q25 for trimming and MiXCR for clone calling, and kept in-frame beta chains. Identical CDR3 protein sequences are pooled into one entry, listed with their most common genes and DNA. This sample is represented by approximately 320,000 distinct CDR3 sequences; 9.5% of them were singletons. The ten top clones hold approximately 4.7% of the sample. Material for sequencing was PBMCs. The receptors originated from a human donor in good health (CMV status not recorded). Some clones in this sample may be carry-over from other donors' samples.

The gene calls are TRBV6-2 or TRBV6-3 and TRBJ1-2; D ambiguous. Trimming shortened V by 8 bases and J by 0 bases, and 13 bases separated the two germline ends. This CDR3 is 14 amino acids long. Germline CDR1 MNHEY, CDR2 SVGEGT. Written as DNA, the CDR3 is TGTGCCAGCTACCGAGCAGCCTCTAACTATGGCTACACCTTC. It encodes CASYRAASNYGYTF.

V usage is TRBV24-1 and J usage is TRBJ2-1; 7 positions match TRBD2. V lost 4 bases and J lost 9; bases outside the gene matches: 14. The CDR3 runs to 16 residues. Germline V lookup: CDR1 KGHDR, CDR2 SFDVKD. CDR3 sequence: CATSESTSRVLFEQFF. For the CDR3, the DNA is TGTGCCACCAGTGAGTCGACTAGCAGGGTCTTGTTTGAGCAGTTCTTC.

This clonotype was counted at least ten times. This rearrangement joins TRBV12-3 or TRBV12-4 to TRBJ1-5; unclear D gene. V lost 1 base to trimming and J lost 9 bases, with 10 bases between them. The CDR3 sequence is 13 residues long. The CDR3 region has the DNA TGTGCCAGCAGTTTAGTGGGGAGTCGGCCCCAGCATTTT. Protein sequence: CASSLVGSRPQHF.

The chain has TRBV11-1 and TRBJ2-1; 7 nucleotides match TRBD2. The CDR3 runs 14 residues. The trim removed 7 bases at V and 6 bases at J, leaving 9 bases unmatched. Germline CDR1 is SGHAT and CDR2 is FQDESV (reference sequence). CDR3 nucleotide sequence: TGTGCCAGCACCTTCCCGGGAGGAGCCAATGAGCAGTTCTTC. This codes for CASTFPGGANEQFF.

This clonotype was counted many times. The chain combines TRBV7-2 with TRBJ2-7; D unclear. Germline V gene data show CDR1 as SGHTA and CDR2 as FQGNSA. The CDR3 is 15 residues long. V lost 1 base and J lost 0, with 10 bases in between. The CDR3 nucleotides are TGTGCCAGCAGCTTAGAAGGCTTGAGCTCCTACGAGCAGTACTTC. Protein sequence: CASSLEGLSSYEQYF. Together with reference TRBV7-2 and TRBJ2-7, the CDR3 gives the full variable domain: GAGVSQSPSNKVTEKGKDVELRCDPISGHTALYWYRQSLGQGLEFLIYFQGNSAPDKSGLPSDRFSAERTGGSVSTLTIQRTQQEDSAVYLCASSLEGLSSYEQYFGPGTRLTVT.

The chain carries TRBV5-1 and TRBJ1-4; D might be TRBD1 (5 bases). The V gene's germline CDR1 is SGHRS and CDR2 YFSETQ. CDR3 length: 14 residues. Trimming pared 2 bases from V and 5 bases from J, leaving 10 bases between. CDR3 in DNA: TGCGCCAGCAGCTTCACCGGGACCAATGAAAAACTGTTTTTT. This sequence encodes CASSFTGTNEKLFF. Based on the CDR3 plus reference TRBV5-1 and TRBJ1-4, the full variable domain is KAGVTQTPRYLIKTRGQQVTLSCSPISGHRSVSWYQQTPGQGLQFLFEYFSETQRNKGNFPGRFSGRQFSNSRSEMNVSTLELGDSALYLCASSFTGTNEKLFFGSGTQLSVL.

This clonotype was seen a few times. The chain combines TRBV6-2 or TRBV6-3 with TRBJ2-7; D remains ambiguous. Deletions cut 0 bases from V and 13 bases from J, with 16 bases between. Germline loops: CDR1 MNHEY, CDR2 SVGEGT. The CDR3 covers 13 residues. The CDR3 DNA is TGTGCCAGCAGTTACTCGTGGTTAATAGGTGGATACTTC. This translates into CASSYSWLIGGYF.

The chain joins TRBV2 to TRBJ2-7, with 8 nucleotides matching TRBD2. The germline gives CDR1 SNHLY, CDR2 FYNNEI. The CDR3 is made up of 15 amino acids. V was pared by 0 bases and J by 4 bases, with 5 bases of the junction left unmatched. In DNA form, the CDR3 reads TGTGCCAGCAGTGAAGCTGGGACTAGTAGGTACGAGCAGTACTTC. Translated: CASSEAGTSRYEQYF.

About this clonotype itself: A much larger clone lies a single base off, so this may be a read error. Given the absence of the conserved phenylalanine or tryptophan at the CDR3 end, a read error is likely. V is TRBV7-3 and J is TRBJ1-1; D gene unclear. Germline V gives CDR1 SGHTA, CDR2 FQGTGA. Trimming removed 3 bases at V and 3 bases at J, with 8 bases between. The CDR3 covers 13 residues. This CDR3 reads CASSFGEYTEAFS. For the CDR3, the DNA is TGTGCCAGCAGCTTTGGTGAATACACTGAAGCTTTCTCT.

The table lists this clonotype with many counts. The V and J genes are TRBV20-1 and TRBJ1-6; possibly TRBD1 for D (5 bases). From germline, CDR1 is DFQATT and CDR2 SNEGSKA (reference sequence). The CDR3 has 14 amino acids. V was clipped by 3 bases and J by 6 bases, with 12 bases between them. The DNA of the CDR3 is TGCAGTGCTAGCATGAGGACACCTAATTCACCCCTCCACTTT. This sequence encodes CSASMRTPNSPLHF.

This clonotype has a handful of counts. V is TRBV20-1 and J is TRBJ1-2, with 7 bases fitting TRBD1. The CDR3 loop spans 16 amino acids. Germline assignment: CDR1 DFQATT and CDR2 SNEGSKA (reference sequence). V shed 4 bases, J shed 6 bases, and the junction held 17 bases outside the gene matches. This CDR3 reads CSAKSTIDRVAHGYTF. The DNA for the CDR3 is TGCAGTGCTAAGAGCACCATTGACAGGGTAGCTCATGGCTACACCTTC.

The V and J genes are TRBV14 and TRBJ2-1; D may be TRBD1 (6 bases). Trimming pared 0 bases from V and 9 bases from J, leaving 21 bases between. CDR1 is SGHDN, CDR2 FVKESK, per germline. The CDR3 has 17 amino acids. The CDR3 is CASSQDEGVPRSREQFF. CDR3 DNA: TGTGCCAGCAGCCAAGATGAGGGGGTGCCTAGAAGCCGTGAGCAGTTCTTC.

V gene TRBV6-8 combines with J gene TRBJ1-1; TRBD1 aligns across 8 bases. The germline gives CDR1 MNHGY, CDR2 SAAAGT. After removal of 6 bases from V and 10 bases from J, the junction contained 4 bases not matched to a gene. The CDR3 length is 11 residues. Written as DNA, the CDR3 is TGTGCCAGCAGAGCCGGGACAGGAGCTTTCTTT. Amino acid sequence: CASRAGTGAFF.

The J gene is TRBJ2-1, the V gene TRBV11-3, with 9 bases fitting TRBD2. Germline trimming cut 5 bases from V and 6 bases from J; bases unmatched to any gene: 8. Germline CDR1 and CDR2: SGHNT and YENEEA. The CDR3 consists of 15 residues. CDR3 DNA: TGTGCCAGCAGCGGGGGGACTAGCCTCATCAATGAGCAGTTCTTC. Translated, it gives CASSGGTSLINEQFF.

This clonotype was seen a handful of times. This sequence joins TRBV5-1 and TRBJ2-1; D gene ambiguous. Germline V CDR1 and CDR2: SGHRS, YFSETQ. This CDR3 contains 15 residues. Trimming took 4 bases from V and 0 from J, leaving 11 bases between them. CDR3 residues: CASSVRPSSYNEQFF. The CDR3 DNA reads TGCGCCAGCAGCGTCAGGCCGAGCTCCTACAATGAGCAGTTCTTC.

This clonotype was seen ten or more times. The chain is built from TRBV29-1 and TRBJ1-2; the D gene is possibly TRBD1 (5 bases). The ends were cut back, 6 bases at V and 6 bases at J, with 14 bases in the middle. Germline lookup yields CDR1 SQVTM and CDR2 ANQGSEA. The CDR3 extends over 12 amino acids. The CDR3 here is CSVWDLGDGYTF. CDR3 sequence (DNA): TGCAGCGTCTGGGACCTCGGGGATGGCTACACCTTC.

The rearrangement uses TRBV19 and TRBJ2-1, with 8 bases fitting TRBD1. The length of the CDR3 is 15 residues. Per the germline V gene, CDR1 is LNHDA and CDR2 is SQIVND (reference sequence). With V trimmed by 4 bases and J by 5 bases, 7 bases remained unmatched. In DNA, the CDR3 is TGTGCCAGTAGTACCTCAGGACAGGGTAACAATGAGCAGTTCTTC. Its translation: CASSTSGQGNNEQFF.

The chain combines TRBV6-2 or TRBV6-3 with TRBJ1-5, with D perhaps TRBD1 (6 bases). Germline assignment: CDR1 MNHEY and CDR2 SVGEGT. The CDR3 totals 13 residues. Trimming removed 2 bases from V and 10 bases from J, with 12 bases in between. The CDR3 is CASSYPGTRPQHF. CDR3 in DNA: TGTGCCAGCAGTTACCCGGGGACAAGACCCCAGCATTTT.

In its sample, this clonotype was seen many times. The V gene is TRBV7-2, the J gene TRBJ2-1; 7 positions match TRBD1. Trimming took 5 bases from V and 6 from J; bases not matched to a gene: 4. Looked up from germline, CDR1 is SGHTA and CDR2 is FQGNSA. CDR3 length: 13 amino acids. The CDR3 sequence: CASSPDRVNEQFF. CDR3 nucleotide sequence: TGTGCCAGCAGCCCCGACAGGGTCAATGAGCAGTTCTTC.